The 25 T cell receptor beta chains below were found in one sample sequenced in a study of cytomegalovirus exposure and HLA in healthy donors. The protocol was immunoSEQ multiplex PCR, while the TCRdb copy is restricted to in-frame clones and leaves out a portion. The sample holds about 250,000 clones; over 75% are singletons and the top ten take about 11%. The specimen sequenced was PBMCs. These receptors all come from a man in his late teens or twenties in good health and CMV-seropositive.

This clone was observed a single time. CDR3 nucleotide sequence: TGTGCCAGCAGCTTAGGCGTCGGGGGGTCGGCTTTCTTT. Amino acid sequence: CASSLGVGGSAFF. The chain is built from TRBV7-8 and TRBJ1-1; D possibly corresponds to TRBD1 (5 bases). V was trimmed by 1 base and J by 11 bases, leaving 14 bases between them. CDR3 size: 13 residues. The germline V gene has CDR1 SGHVS and CDR2 FQNEAQ.

The chain recombines TRBV4-2 with TRBJ2-7; D uncertain. The CDR3 covers 16 residues. V lost 1 base to trimming and J lost 0 bases, with 13 bases between them. Germline V gene lookup returns CDR1 LGHNA and CDR2 YNFKEQ. Here the CDR3 reads CASSQGGLPSSYEQYF. In nucleotides, the CDR3 is TGTGCCAGCAGCCAAGGAGGCCTCCCTAGCTCCTACGAGCAGTACTTC.

The chain joins TRBV4-2 to TRBJ1-1; no clear D. CDR1 LGHNA and CDR2 YNFKEQ come from the germline V gene. CDR3 length: 11 residues. Trimming removed 5 bases from V and 10 bases from J, with 11 bases in between. DNA of the CDR3: TGTGCCAGCAGCTCCCCCCGCGGAGCTTTCTTT. Translation: CASSSPRGAFF.

The table lists this clone with a count of one. The chain couples TRBV2 to TRBJ1-3, with D unclear. With 5 bases removed from V and 1 base from J, the gap between germline ends came to 9 bases. This CDR3 comprises 14 residues. Germline-derived CDR1 and CDR2 are SNHLY and FYNNEI. The CDR3 loop reads CASSTARSGNTIYF. In DNA, the CDR3 is TGTGCCAGCAGTACGGCGAGATCTGGAAACACCATATATTTT.

This chain uses TRBV11-1 with TRBJ2-1; TRBD2 agrees at 10 bases. The CDR3 has 15 residues. The V gene's germline CDR1 is SGHAT and CDR2 FQDESV (reference sequence). Trimming at V came to 5 bases and at J to 4 bases, leaving 5 bases not matched to a gene. CDR3 in DNA: TGTGCCAGCAGCCGAACTAGCGGGACTTACAATGAGCAGTTCTTC. Its protein is CASSRTSGTYNEQFF.

This CDR3 reads CASSPGTYTDTQYF. CDR3 sequence (DNA): TGTGCCAGCAGTCCCGGGACTTACACAGATACGCAGTATTTT. The chain is built from TRBV27 and TRBJ2-3; tentatively, D is TRBD2 (6 bases). CDR3 length: 14 amino acids. The V gene lost 5 bases and the J gene lost 2 bases, with 11 bases spanning the gap. CDR1 and CDR2 from the germline V gene are MNHEY and SMNVEV (reference sequence).

The chain uses TRBV6-1 and TRBJ2-2; 13 nucleotides line up with TRBD2. Trimming removed 6 bases from V and 6 bases from J; junction bases left unmatched: 4. CDR3 size: 15 residues. CDR1 and CDR2 (germline): MNHNS, SASEGT. CDR3 nucleotides: TGTGCCAGCAGCCTTGGACTAGCGGGGGCCGGGGAGCTGTTTTTT. This encodes CASSLGLAGAGELFF.

This chain connects TRBV19 to TRBJ2-1; tentatively, D is TRBD2 (5 bases). V lost 5 bases and J 9 bases, leaving 11 bases between the germline ends. Looked up from germline, CDR1 is LNHDA and CDR2 is SQIVND (reference sequence). The CDR3 contains 12 residues. DNA of the CDR3: TGTGCCAGTAGTCTAGGAGGCGGTGAGCAGTTCTTC. It codes for CASSLGGGEQFF. The variable domain in full, with the rest retrieved from reference TRBV19 and TRBJ2-1, is DGGITQSPKYLFRKEGQNVTLSCEQNLNHDAMYWYRQDPGQGLRLIYYSQIVNDFQKGDIAEGYSVSREKKESFPLTVTSAQKNPTAFYLCASSLGGGEQFFGPGTRLTVL.

This chain's CDR3 is CASWGAGTDTQYF. Here the CDR3 DNA reads TGTGCCAGTTGGGGGGCGGGCACAGATACGCAGTATTTT. The chain is built from TRBV19 and TRBJ2-3; the D gene could be TRBD1 or TRBD2 (6 bases each). Germline values: CDR1 LNHDA, CDR2 SQIVND (reference sequence). The CDR3 loop spans 13 amino acids. The germline V and J ends were trimmed by 8 bases and 1 base, with 10 bases remaining between them.

The CDR3 DNA reads as TGTGCCAGCAGTTACGGCAAAACAGGAGTGTGGCCCCAGCATTTT. Translated, it gives CASSYGKTGVWPQHF. The chain couples TRBV6-5 to TRBJ1-5; a possible D gene is TRBD1 (5 bases). Trimming stripped 2 bases from V and 9 bases from J, with 17 bases between. This CDR3 is 15 amino acids long. The germline gives CDR1 MNHEY, CDR2 SVGAGI.

This clone occurred a few times. In DNA form, the CDR3 reads TGCGCCAGCAGCCACCCCTATGAGGGCTACGAGCAGTACTTC. This encodes CASSHPYEGYEQYF. J is TRBJ2-7 and V is TRBV23-1; maybe TRBD2 (5 bases). TRBV23-1 is given ORF status, its function remaining uncertain. The CDR3 is 14 residues long. Trimming shortened V by 6 bases and J by 3 bases, and 15 bases separated the two germline ends.

The chain combines TRBV11-2 with TRBJ2-1, with 7 bases aligning to TRBD1. The CDR3 is made up of 12 amino acids. Germline values: CDR1 SGHAT, CDR2 FQNNGV. V was clipped by 5 bases and J by 9 bases; unmatched bases: 4. The chain's CDR3 is CASSLRGPEQFF. CDR3 sequence (DNA): TGTGCCAGCAGCCTAAGGGGGCCTGAGCAGTTCTTC. The variable domain in full, completed from reference TRBV11-2 and TRBJ2-1, reads EAGVAQSPRYKIIEKRQSVAFWCNPISGHATLYWYQQILGQGPKLLIQFQNNGVVDDSQLPKDRFSAERLKGVDSTLKIQPAKLEDSAVYLCASSLRGPEQFFGPGTRLTVL.

The chain has TRBV7-6 and TRBJ2-7; perhaps TRBD2 as D (5 bases). V was trimmed by 3 bases and J by 6 bases, leaving 9 bases between them. This CDR3 is 12 amino acids long. From germline, CDR1 is SGHVS and CDR2 FNYEAQ. This CDR3 reads CASSFWSGEQYF. The CDR3 coding sequence is TGTGCCAGCAGCTTCTGGAGCGGCGAGCAGTACTTC. Combining the CDR3 with reference TRBV7-6 and TRBJ2-7 gives the whole variable domain GAGVSQSPRYKVTKRGQDVALRCDPISGHVSLYWYRQALGQGPEFLTYFNYEAQQDKSGLPNDRFSAERPEGSISTLTIQRTEQRDSAMYRCASSFWSGEQYFGPGTRLTVT.

V gene TRBV5-1 combines with J gene TRBJ1-2; 8 bases match TRBD1. The CDR3 is 14 amino acids. With V trimmed by 4 bases and J by 8 bases, 10 bases remained unmatched. The germline gives CDR1 SGHRS, CDR2 YFSETQ. The chain's CDR3 is CASSEDRARSGYTF. In DNA, the CDR3 is TGCGCCAGCAGCGAGGACAGGGCTCGGTCCGGCTACACCTTC. The whole variable domain, filled in from reference TRBV5-1 and TRBJ1-2, reads KAGVTQTPRYLIKTRGQQVTLSCSPISGHRSVSWYQQTPGQGLQFLFEYFSETQRNKGNFPGRFSGRQFSNSRSEMNVSTLELGDSALYLCASSEDRARSGYTFGSGTRLTVV.

This clone was counted ten times or more. The V gene is TRBV14, the J gene TRBJ1-1; no definite D call. With 0 bases removed from V and 0 bases from J, the gap between germline ends came to 8 bases. This CDR3 is built from 15 residues. Per germline, CDR1 SGHDN and CDR2 FVKESK. The CDR3 DNA reads as TGTGCCAGCAGCCAAGAAGGTGCGGTGAACACTGAAGCTTTCTTT. Translating gives CASSQEGAVNTEAFF. Complete variable domain (other parts from reference TRBV14 and TRBJ1-1): EAGVTQFPSHSVIEKGQTVTLRCDPISGHDNLYWYRRVMGKEIKFLLHFVKESKQDESGMPNNRFLAERTGGTYSTLKVQPAELEDSGVYFCASSQEGAVNTEAFFGQGTRLTVV.

The V and J genes are TRBV5-6 and TRBJ2-1, with 7 bases aligning to TRBD2. J was trimmed by 0 bases and V by 3 bases; bases with no gene match: 3. The CDR3 extends over 15 amino acids. Germline-derived CDR1 and CDR2 are SGHDT and YYEEEE. The CDR3 region has the DNA TGTGCCAGCAGCTGGCGGGAGAGCTCCTACAATGAGCAGTTCTTC. Protein: CASSWRESSYNEQFF.

V and J are TRBV6-5 and TRBJ2-7, with a tentative D call TRBD1 (5 bases). CDR1 and CDR2 from the germline V gene are MNHEY and SVGAGI. This CDR3 comprises 16 residues. V was pared by 0 bases and J by 2 bases, with 14 bases between. This chain's CDR3 is CASSYSPDTVAYEQYF. The CDR3 nucleotides are TGTGCCAGCAGTTACTCCCCGGACACCGTGGCCTACGAGCAGTACTTC.

The rearrangement uses TRBV14 and TRBJ2-7; D perhaps matches TRBD1 (7 bases). Germline CDR1 is SGHDN and CDR2 is FVKESK. The V gene lost 0 bases and the J gene lost 3 bases, with 12 bases spanning the gap. The CDR3 totals 15 residues. Written as DNA, the CDR3 is TGTGCCAGCAGCCAAGATGCGGGACAGTACTACGAGCAGTACTTC. Protein product: CASSQDAGQYYEQYF.

The J gene is TRBJ2-7, the V gene TRBV6-1; D call uncertain. V lost 5 bases and J 0 bases, leaving 11 bases between the germline ends. The CDR3 loop spans 14 amino acids. From germline, CDR1 is MNHNS and CDR2 SASEGT. The CDR3 DNA reads TGTGCCAGCAGTATTGTGAGTAGCTCCTACGAGCAGTACTTC. This gives the protein CASSIVSSSYEQYF.

The chain recombines TRBV5-1 with TRBJ2-1, with D possibly being TRBD2 (5 bases). The V gene's germline CDR1 is SGHRS and CDR2 YFSETQ. The CDR3 length is 13 residues. The V end was cut by 4 bases, the J end by 8 bases, with 13 bases between. This CDR3 reads CASSPGEGDEQFF. CDR3 DNA sequence: TGCGCCAGCAGCCCCGGCGAGGGCGATGAGCAGTTCTTC.

The V and J genes are TRBV6-1 and TRBJ2-7; D could derive from TRBD1 or TRBD2 (6 bases each). The CDR3 spans 15 residues. The V and J ends lost 2 bases and 2 bases respectively, with 13 bases between them. Germline CDR1 MNHNS, CDR2 SASEGT. The CDR3 reads CASSEWKGGTYEQYF. CDR3 nucleotide sequence: TGTGCCAGCAGTGAATGGAAGGGGGGCACCTACGAGCAGTACTTC.

This clone was seen a handful of times. This CDR3 is CASSAGTSFPDTQYF. The CDR3 region has the DNA TGCGCCAGCAGTGCCGGGACTAGTTTCCCAGATACGCAGTATTTT. The rearrangement joins TRBV5-1 to TRBJ2-3; TRBD2 aligns across 8 bases. CDR3 length: 15 amino acids. CDR1 is SGHRS, CDR2 YFSETQ, per germline. J was trimmed by 4 bases and V by 5 bases; bases with no gene match: 9.

The rearrangement links TRBV28 to TRBJ2-2; 16 bases are shared with TRBD2. V lost 5 bases to trimming and J lost 6 bases; unmatched junction nucleotides: 21. Germline CDR1 and CDR2: MDHEN and SYDVKM. This CDR3 comprises 22 residues. In DNA form, the CDR3 reads TGTGCCAGCAGTCCGGGACTAGCGGGAGGGCCCTCATGGGCCCCATTGGCCGGGGAGCTGTTTTTT. This sequence encodes CASSPGLAGGPSWAPLAGELFF. The full variable domain, its missing parts supplied by reference TRBV28 and TRBJ2-2, is DVKVTQSSRYLVKRTGEKVFLECVQDMDHENMFWYRQDPGLGLRLIYFSYDVKMKEKGDIPEGYSVSREKKERFSLILESASTNQTSMYLCASSPGLAGGPSWAPLAGELFFGEGSRLTVL.

V gene TRBV4-1 combines with J gene TRBJ2-2; a possible D gene is TRBD2 (5 bases). The CDR3 length is 14 residues. Trimming shortened V by 1 base and J by 6 bases, and 9 bases separated the two germline ends. Germline assignment: CDR1 MGHRA and CDR2 YSYEKL. This CDR3 is CASSQVVGAGELFF. CDR3 in DNA: TGCGCCAGCAGCCAAGTGGTGGGAGCCGGGGAGCTGTTTTTT.

V gene TRBV27 combines with J gene TRBJ1-5; no definite D call. The CDR3 length is 14 residues. Germline V gene sequence: CDR1 MNHEY, CDR2 SMNVEV (reference sequence). The germline V and J ends were trimmed by 1 base and 3 bases, with 7 bases remaining between them. The CDR3 sequence: CASSLYGINQPQHF. CDR3 nucleotides: TGTGCCAGCAGTTTATACGGAATCAATCAGCCCCAGCATTTT.